The clone carrying this TCR beta chain was detected many times. The antigen remains unidentified. The CDR3 is 16 residues long. Germline V lookup: CDR1 DFQATT, CDR2 SNEGSKA (reference sequence). V lost 5 bases and J lost 0, with 17 bases in between. The authors sorted naive CD8 T cells as CD8+CD4-CCR7+CD45RA+. The authors built bulk TCR libraries by previously described methods with listed TCR primers. Via MiXCR, TCRdb re-called the PCR reads, giving one row per CDR3 protein. The sample has under 350,000 distinct CDR3 sequences; 24% are singletons. This record comes from a study of molecular identifiers for immune sequencing clone quantification. General observations from the study: Effector cells kept over 97% of their molecules in clones above 20 RNA copies, while naive cells kept under 1% there.

The source material was naive CD8+ T cells from blood, with Jurkat cell RNA spiked in. Subset indicated: FACS-sorted CD8+CD4-CCR7+CD45RA+ naive T cells. The TCR originated in a human donor in good health. Some libraries in this study had Jurkat cell RNA spiked in. The chain links TRBV20-1 to TRBJ2-1, with a weak D call TRBD2 (6 bases). The chain's CDR3 is CSARPLAGSSYNEQFF. CDR3 nucleotide sequence: TGCAGTGCTCGTCCTTTGGCGGGGTCCTCCTACAATGAGCAGTTCTTC.